This T cell receptor (beta chain) came from a study of OX40 agonist ivuxolimab in advanced cancers. Turning to the study itself: Dosing consisted of intravenous ivuxolimab at 0.01 to 10 mg/kg every 2 weeks.

Details on this clone: Its antigen is undetermined.

Autoimmune disease history or systemic immunosuppression led to patients being barred. Samples of blood were obtained at baseline, on cycle 4 day 1, and on cycle 7 day 1. Findings and limits, study-wide: Specificity for antigen went undetermined in the expanded peripheral T cells.

Repertoires were generated with immunoSEQ multiplex PCR, while TCRdb's copy carries only in-frame clones and drops some. The sample shows over 90,000 clones, 70% to 90% of them seen only once. This CDR3 has 17 residues. Germline V gives CDR1 SGDLS, CDR2 YYNGEE. V lost 4 bases, J lost 4 bases, and 13 bases stayed unmatched. The sequencing here drew on CD4+ or CD8+ T cells sorted from blood, taken in a trial of the OX40 agonist ivuxolimab. The source is an adult with an advanced solid tumor such as melanoma, head and neck, liver or kidney cancer. The chain joins TRBV9 to TRBJ2-1; 8 bases fit TRBD2. This CDR3 is CASSPRAGVSWYNEQFF. For the CDR3, the DNA is TGTGCCAGCAGCCCCCGAGCGGGGGTGTCATGGTACAATGAGCAGTTCTTC. The variable domain in full, completed from reference TRBV9 and TRBJ2-1, reads DSGVTQTPKHLITATGQRVTLRCSPRSGDLSVYWYQQSLDQGLQFLIQYYNGEERAKGNILERFSAQQFPDLHSELNLSSLELGDSALYFCASSPRAGVSWYNEQFFGPGTRLTVL.